This TCR beta chain emerged from a study of tumor and adjacent non-tumor tissue in lung cancer. With respect to this clonotype: Its antigen is not known. The junction shows a germline mismatch at one end, possibly a read error.

General observations from the study: Significantly higher TCR diversity was found in tumor than normal lung.

TCRbeta libraries were built with three rounds of nested PCR, modified from ARM-PCR. TCRdb reprocessed the multiplex PCR reads via MiXCR and lists one record per CDR3 protein. The sample records about 110,000 distinct CDR3 sequences, nearly 85% being singletons. The CDR3 sequence is 13 residues long. Germline loops: CDR1 SQVTM, CDR2 ANQGSEA. The template was RNA from unsorted bulk tissue. Chemotherapy-naive patients with new lung cancer underwent thoracic surgery in China, August–November 2014. The receptor was derived from a man between 70 and 80 years old with non-small cell lung cancer. Sequencing was performed on lung tumor tissue. The chain has TRBV29-1 and TRBJ2-5; possibly TRBD1 for D (5 bases). CDR3 nucleotides: TGCAGCGTGCCCGACAGCTTCCAAGAGACCCAGTACTTT. Its protein product is CSVPDSFQETQYF.